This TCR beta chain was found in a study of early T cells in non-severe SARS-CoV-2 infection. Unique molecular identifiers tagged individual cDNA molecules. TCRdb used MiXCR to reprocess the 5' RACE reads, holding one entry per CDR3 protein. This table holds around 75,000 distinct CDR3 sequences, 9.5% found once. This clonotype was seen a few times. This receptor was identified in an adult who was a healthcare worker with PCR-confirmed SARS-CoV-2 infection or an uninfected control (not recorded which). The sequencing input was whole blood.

DNA of the CDR3: TGCAGCGTGAAAGTAACCTACGAGCAGTACTTC. Translated: CSVKVTYEQYF. The rearrangement uses TRBV29-1 and TRBJ2-7; D remains ambiguous. The CDR3 runs to 11 residues. The V gene lost 6 bases and the J gene lost 2 bases, with 8 bases spanning the gap. CDR1 and CDR2 (germline): SQVTM, ANQGSEA.